A single sample gave rise to the 27 T cell receptor beta chains below, sequenced in a study of radiation and T cells in renal cell carcinoma. As for time point: baseline pretreatment blood. Treatment described: 15 Gy SBRT to primary tumor, nephrectomy 4 weeks later. The assay was immunoSEQ multiplex PCR, and TCRdb's table has in-frame clones only and misses some. The profile shows roughly 120,000 clones, roughly 80% of them singletons. Material: blood, obtained from a patient whose treatment included radiotherapy and nephrectomy. These TCRs come from a woman in her fifties or sixties with renal cell carcinoma.

Only a few counts were recorded for this clone. The V and J genes are TRBV7-2 and TRBJ2-1; TRBD2 matches at 7 bases. CDR3 length equals 15 residues. Germline V gives CDR1 SGHTA, CDR2 FQGNSA. Losses at the gene ends were 1 base for V and 2 bases for J; bases not matched to a gene: 2. In nucleotides, the CDR3 is TGTGCCAGCAGCTTAGAGCGGGGACCCTACAATGAGCAGTTCTTC. Protein product: CASSLERGPYNEQFF.

The rearrangement uses TRBV7-2 and TRBJ2-7; D not certain. CDR3 size: 12 residues. The ends were cut back, 5 bases at V and 3 bases at J, with 8 bases in the middle. Germline CDR1 SGHTA, CDR2 FQGNSA. The CDR3 loop reads CASSLDLYEQYF. The CDR3 nucleotides read TGTGCCAGCAGCCTGGACCTCTACGAGCAGTACTTC.

This clone was seen just once. The chain employs TRBV2 and TRBJ2-7, with D perhaps being TRBD1 or TRBD2 (6 bases each). This CDR3 region has 15 residues. V dropped 6 bases and J dropped 0 bases, with 15 bases sitting between them. From germline, CDR1 is SNHLY and CDR2 FYNNEI. The DNA for the CDR3 is TGTGCCAGCAGGCGGGGCAGGGGCGGCTCCTACGAGCAGTACTTC. Protein: CASRRGRGGSYEQYF.

The gene calls are TRBV9 and TRBJ2-7, with a tentative D call TRBD1 (5 bases). Germline values: CDR1 SGDLS, CDR2 YYNGEE. The germline V and J ends were trimmed by 0 bases and 3 bases, with 13 bases remaining between them. This CDR3 has 15 amino acids. This CDR3 is CASSVEQGTRYEQYF. The CDR3 DNA reads as TGTGCCAGCAGCGTAGAGCAGGGAACCCGCTACGAGCAGTACTTC. Based on the CDR3 plus reference TRBV9 and TRBJ2-7, the full variable domain is DSGVTQTPKHLITATGQRVTLRCSPRSGDLSVYWYQQSLDQGLQFLIQYYNGEERAKGNILERFSAQQFPDLHSELNLSSLELGDSALYFCASSVEQGTRYEQYFGPGTRLTVT.

This clone turned up a few times. The sample holds other DNA sequences that translate to the same CDR3. The CDR3 bases are TGCGCCAGCAGCCAAGGGACAGGGACCTACGAGCAGTACTTC. Translating it yields CASSQGTGTYEQYF. The gene calls are TRBV4-1 and TRBJ2-7; 8 nucleotides align to TRBD1. With V trimmed by 1 base and J by 2 bases, 1 base remained unmatched. The CDR3 runs 14 residues. CDR1 MGHRA and CDR2 YSYEKL come from the germline V gene.

The chain employs TRBV28 and TRBJ2-1; the D is unclear. The CDR3 is 13 residues long. CDR1 is MDHEN and CDR2 is SYDVKM in the germline V gene. Trimming cost V 2 bases and J 10 bases, with 12 bases left between them. The CDR3 protein is CASSLGPGWEQFF. The CDR3 DNA is TGTGCCAGCAGTTTAGGCCCCGGGTGGGAGCAGTTCTTC. The variable domain in full, completed from reference TRBV28 and TRBJ2-1, reads DVKVTQSSRYLVKRTGEKVFLECVQDMDHENMFWYRQDPGLGLRLIYFSYDVKMKEKGDIPEGYSVSREKKERFSLILESASTNQTSMYLCASSLGPGWEQFFGPGTRLTVL.

The genes are TRBV7-6 and TRBJ2-7; D might be TRBD1 (6 bases). Germline CDR1 SGHVS, CDR2 FNYEAQ. Trimming cost V 1 base and J 0 bases, with 10 bases left between them. The CDR3 is 15 amino acids. The CDR3 sequence is CASSLGAGVSYEQYF. The CDR3 DNA is TGTGCCAGCAGCTTAGGGGCAGGGGTCTCCTACGAGCAGTACTTC.

This rearrangement joins TRBV6-5 to TRBJ1-3; D uncertain. V shed 6 bases and J shed 0 bases, with 9 bases lying between them. Looked up from germline, CDR1 is MNHEY and CDR2 is SVGAGI. The CDR3 contains 14 residues. In nucleotides, the CDR3 is TGTGCCAGCAGCAAATCCAGCTCTGGAAACACCATATATTTT. Protein: CASSKSSSGNTIYF.

A single count supports this clone. The genes are TRBV7-8 and TRBJ2-7; a possible D gene is TRBD1 (5 bases). Germline CDR1 SGHVS, CDR2 FQNEAQ. V was shortened by 0 bases and J by 1 base, with 10 bases between the two germline ends. The CDR3 has 15 amino acids. CDR3: CASSLAAGSSYEQYF. The CDR3 nucleotides are TGTGCCAGCAGCTTAGCGGCAGGGTCTTCCTACGAGCAGTACTTC.

The genes are TRBV9 and TRBJ2-7; D gene uncertain. The CDR3 has 14 residues. Per the germline V gene, CDR1 is SGDLS and CDR2 is YYNGEE. V was shortened by 2 bases and J by 2 bases, with 11 bases between the two germline ends. CDR3 loop: CASSVNIQPYEQYF. The CDR3 nucleotides are TGTGCCAGCAGCGTGAATATCCAGCCCTACGAGCAGTACTTC.

The CDR3 loop is CASSSALRAGFTDTQYF. DNA of the CDR3: TGTGCCAGCAGCTCCGCCTTACGGGCGGGATTCACAGATACGCAGTATTTT. The rearrangement joins TRBV7-2 to TRBJ2-3, with D possibly being TRBD2 (6 bases). The CDR3 is made up of 17 amino acids. V lost 4 bases to trimming and J lost 2 bases, with 19 bases between them. CDR1 SGHTA and CDR2 FQGNSA come from the germline V gene.

This chain links TRBV2 with TRBJ1-2; D is perhaps TRBD1 (5 bases). CDR3 length: 15 amino acids. V lost 6 bases and J lost 5, with 19 bases in between. Germline CDR1 reads SNHLY; CDR2 reads FYNNEI. The CDR3 loop reads CASRPPQGGLYGYTF. In DNA form, the CDR3 reads TGTGCCAGCAGACCTCCGCAGGGCGGACTATATGGCTACACCTTC.

This CDR3 is CAISFFGTGDNEQFF. The CDR3 DNA reads TGTGCCATCAGCTTTTTTGGGACAGGGGACAATGAGCAGTTCTTC. The chain has TRBV10-3 and TRBJ2-1; 10 bases fit TRBD1. The J segment lost 5 bases and the V segment lost 6 bases, leaving 7 bases of the junction unmatched. This CDR3 has 15 amino acids. Germline CDR1 is ENHRY and CDR2 is SYGVKD.

The chain employs TRBV23-1 and TRBJ1-5, with 8 bases that match TRBD1. TRBV23-1 is an open reading frame whose function is uncertain. The CDR3 runs 19 residues. V lost 2 bases and J lost 3; bases outside the gene matches: 15. The DNA for the CDR3 is TGCGCCAGCAGTCAACCCGGGGCAGGGGGCTTATTGGACAATCAGCCCCAGCATTTT. Translated, it gives CASSQPGAGGLLDNQPQHF.

In DNA form, the CDR3 reads TGTGCCAGCAGTGAATCTATAGGGGGTGGTGAAAAACTGTTTTTT. This codes for CASSESIGGGEKLFF. The rearrangement joins TRBV25-1 to TRBJ1-4; D perhaps matches TRBD1 (6 bases). CDR1 is MGHDK and CDR2 is SYGVNS in the germline V gene. This CDR3 contains 15 residues. V gave up 1 base and J gave up 7 bases, with 13 bases separating them.

J is TRBJ2-7 and V is TRBV7-3, with no clear D. Trimming took off 3 bases at V and 2 bases at J, with 8 bases between the two ends. The germline V gene encodes CDR1 SGHTA and CDR2 FQGTGA. The CDR3 extends over 13 amino acids. Written as DNA, the CDR3 is TGTGCCAGCAGCTTCCCGGGCGCCTACGAGCAGTACTTC. Amino acid sequence: CASSFPGAYEQYF.

CDR3 amino acids: CASSYGTSTQYF. The CDR3 DNA reads TGTGCCAGCAGTTATGGGACGTCTACGCAGTATTTT. The chain employs TRBV7-3 and TRBJ2-3; D may match TRBD1 or TRBD2 (5 bases each). Germline V gene lookup returns CDR1 SGHTA and CDR2 FQGTGA. The CDR3 has 12 residues. V lost 6 bases and J 8 bases, leaving 12 bases between the germline ends.

This chain links TRBV7-9 with TRBJ2-7; no clear D. Germline V gene sequence: CDR1 SEHNR, CDR2 FQNEAQ (reference sequence). V shed 1 base and J shed 2 bases, with 12 bases lying between them. This CDR3 has 15 amino acids. CDR3 bases: TGTGCCAGCAGCTTAGGAGGTTCCCCCACCTACGAGCAGTACTTC. Encoded protein: CASSLGGSPTYEQYF.

This chain uses TRBV19 with TRBJ1-1; 7 bases fit TRBD1. Trimming took 4 bases from V and 1 from J; bases not matched to a gene: 3. The CDR3 is 14 amino acids. Germline V gene data show CDR1 as LNHDA and CDR2 as SQIVND (reference sequence). CDR3 sequence reads: CASSNRGWNTEAFF. The CDR3, as DNA: TGTGCCAGTAGTAACAGGGGTTGGAACACTGAAGCTTTCTTT.

This clone has just one count. The rearrangement uses TRBV11-2 and TRBJ1-6; the D gene is possibly TRBD1 (5 bases). The CDR3 runs 16 residues. Germline V gene data show CDR1 as SGHAT and CDR2 as FQNNGV. V lost 3 bases and J lost 0, with 9 bases in between. For the CDR3, the DNA is TGTGCCAGCAGCTTCGCCAGGGACTCCTATAATTCACCCCTCCACTTT. Its protein product is CASSFARDSYNSPLHF.

The chain recombines TRBV4-2 with TRBJ2-5; maybe TRBD2 (6 bases). The DNA end favors TRBJ2-7, so the J call may be wrong. The CDR3 covers 15 residues. CDR1 and CDR2 from the germline V gene are LGHNA and YNFKEQ. For the CDR3, the DNA is TGTGCCAGCAGCCAAGATACTGGGGGAGGTTACGAGCAGTACTTC. It codes for CASSQDTGGGYEQYF.

The rearrangement uses TRBV10-3 and TRBJ2-5; 12 bases map to TRBD2. J was trimmed by 4 bases and V by 11 bases; bases with no gene match: 8. CDR3 length: 14 residues. CDR1 and CDR2 (germline): ENHRY, SYGVKD. CDR3 amino acids: CAAGSSGRGETQYF. In nucleotides, the CDR3 is TGTGCCGCCGGATCTAGCGGGAGGGGAGAGACCCAGTACTTC.

This clone has just a few counts. The chain is built from TRBV7-2 and TRBJ2-7, with TRBD2 identical over 14 bases. CDR1 SGHTA and CDR2 FQGNSA come from the germline V gene. Trimming took 5 bases from V and 5 from J; bases not matched to a gene: 14. CDR3 size: 18 residues. As DNA, the CDR3 is TGTGCCAGCAGCCCCCGGGCGGGACTAGCGGGAGTCATCGACGAGCAGTACTTC. Translation gives CASSPRAGLAGVIDEQYF.

The chain joins TRBV6-5 to TRBJ1-2; 9 bases agree with TRBD1. V was pared by 5 bases and J by 6 bases, with 7 bases of the junction left unmatched. Germline assignment: CDR1 MNHEY and CDR2 SVGAGI. CDR3 length: 14 amino acids. CDR3 sequence reads: CASSRDRERDGYTF. In nucleotides, the CDR3 is TGTGCCAGCAGTCGGGACAGGGAAAGGGATGGCTACACCTTC.

The V and J genes are TRBV9 and TRBJ2-2; D is undetermined. Germline V gives CDR1 SGDLS, CDR2 YYNGEE. The ends were cut back, 0 bases at V and 6 bases at J, with 12 bases in the middle. The CDR3 consists of 15 residues. The CDR3 spells CASSVGSSQPGELFF. In nucleotides, the CDR3 is TGTGCCAGCAGCGTAGGATCGTCTCAACCCGGGGAGCTGTTTTTT. The full variable domain, with the rest looked up from reference TRBV9 and TRBJ2-2, is DSGVTQTPKHLITATGQRVTLRCSPRSGDLSVYWYQQSLDQGLQFLIQYYNGEERAKGNILERFSAQQFPDLHSELNLSSLELGDSALYFCASSVGSSQPGELFFGEGSRLTVL.

The rearrangement joins TRBV6-5 to TRBJ1-2, with 8 bases that match TRBD1. CDR3 length: 14 residues. Germline V gives CDR1 MNHEY, CDR2 SVGAGI. V trimming: 7 bases; J trimming: 8 bases; junction bases outside the gene matches: 12. The CDR3 sequence: CASIQRQGAKGYTF. In nucleotides, the CDR3 is TGTGCCAGCATCCAAAGGCAGGGGGCGAAGGGCTACACCTTC.

The rearrangement joins TRBV7-9 to TRBJ2-5; unclear D gene. V dropped 1 base and J dropped 2 bases, with 8 bases sitting between them. The CDR3 extends over 14 amino acids. The germline V gene has CDR1 SEHNR and CDR2 FQNEAQ (reference sequence). CDR3 sequence reads: CASSLVLSQETQYF. The CDR3, as DNA: TGTGCCAGCAGCTTAGTTTTGAGTCAAGAGACCCAGTACTTC.